Presented here are 24 T cell receptor beta chains from one specimen sequenced in a study of lymphopenia after photon versus proton radiotherapy. Profiling relied on immunoSEQ multiplex PCR, and the TCRdb table lists in-frame clones only, not all of them. This table has more than 70,000 clones, around four fifths appearing once. The sequences come from peripheral blood, collected from a patient treated with proton-based radiotherapy. The receptors here all came from a man aged 55 to 70 with pancreatic cancer.

The chain couples TRBV30 to TRBJ1-2; D is unclear. V lost 2 bases to trimming and J lost 4 bases, with 14 bases between them. In germline, CDR1 is GTSNPN, CDR2 SVGIG (reference sequence). The CDR3 is made up of 14 amino acids. CDR3 DNA: TGTGCCTGGAGTTCGAACGAGGGCGGCTATGGCTACACCTTC. Its protein product is CAWSSNEGGYGYTF.

With regard to this clone: The conserved closing phenylalanine or tryptophan is absent in this CDR3, likely reflecting a read error. The DNA is omitted, as the CDR3 cannot be located on it reliably, and the CDR3 follows TCRdb's listing. The chain joins TRBV21-1 to TRBJ2-7; TRBD2 is the table's D call, not checked against the DNA. TRBV21-1 is a pseudogene locus. The CDR3 extends over 10 residues, inclusive of both ends. CDR3 loop: CASSKEPSGT.

The V and J genes are TRBV5-1 and TRBJ2-1; TRBD2 matches 12 bases. V trimming: 0 bases; J trimming: 10 bases; junction bases outside the gene matches: 5. Germline V gene lookup returns CDR1 SGHRS and CDR2 YFSETQ. The CDR3 contains 15 residues. CDR3 nucleotide sequence: TGCGCCAGCAGCTTGGACCTAGCGGGAGGGCGAGAGCAGTTCTTC. This translates into CASSLDLAGGREQFF.

The chain has TRBV12-2 and TRBJ2-6; the table's D call TRBD1 went unverified against the DNA. TRBV12-2 is reported as a pseudogene. This CDR3 contains 18 residues. The DNA of the CDR3 is TGTGCAAGTCGCTTAGCTCTACAGGTGCCCTCTGGGGCCAACGTCCTGACTTTC. It encodes CASRLALQVPSGANVLTF.

The chain links TRBV30 to TRBJ2-6; no firm D call. The germline V gene encodes CDR1 GTSNPN and CDR2 SVGIG (reference sequence). The CDR3 loop spans 14 amino acids. Trimming shortened V by 0 bases and J by 1 base, and 4 bases separated the two germline ends. DNA of the CDR3: TGTGCCTGGAGTGTGGGGTCTGGGGCCAACGTCCTGACTTTC. This codes for CAWSVGSGANVLTF.

The chain carries TRBV6-1 and TRBJ1-1; no clear D. The ends were cut back, 3 bases at V and 0 bases at J, with 11 bases in the middle. Germline lookup yields CDR1 MNHNS and CDR2 SASEGT. CDR3 length equals 15 residues. This chain's CDR3 is CASSEILALNTEAFF. Here the CDR3 DNA reads TGTGCCAGCAGTGAGATCCTGGCTTTGAACACTGAAGCTTTCTTT.

This clone has just a few counts. The V and J genes are TRBV27 and TRBJ1-1; D remains unclear. The CDR3 length is 12 residues. Per the germline V gene, CDR1 is MNHEY and CDR2 is SMNVEV (reference sequence). Between the trimmed V and J ends, which lost 8 bases and 6 bases, there was a span of 13 bases. CDR3 nucleotide sequence: TGTGCCAGCGGCCCACGGGGTTCTGAAGCTTTCTTT. This translates into CASGPRGSEAFF.

This clone came up a few times. The chain has TRBV5-6 and TRBJ2-7, with a tentative D call TRBD1 (6 bases). Germline V gene sequence: CDR1 SGHDT, CDR2 YYEEEE. Trimming shortened V by 4 bases and J by 4 bases, and 15 bases separated the two germline ends. This CDR3 is built from 14 residues. The DNA of the CDR3 is TGTGCCAGCAGCCACCCACAGGGTGCATACGAGCAGTACTTC. It specifies CASSHPQGAYEQYF.

The rearrangement joins TRBV29-1 to TRBJ1-1; the D is unclear. The V end lost 7 bases, the J end lost 1 base, and 10 bases lay between the germline ends. Germline assignment: CDR1 SQVTM and CDR2 ANQGSEA. CDR3 length: 12 amino acids. The CDR3 is CSAGGWNTEAFF. The CDR3 nucleotides read TGCAGCGCAGGAGGGTGGAACACTGAAGCTTTCTTT. Based on the CDR3 plus reference TRBV29-1 and TRBJ1-1, the full variable domain is SAVISQKPSRDICQRGTSLTIQCQVDSQVTMMFWYRQQPGQSLTLIATANQGSEATYESGFVIDKFPISRPNLTFSTLTVSNMSPEDSSIYLCSAGGWNTEAFFGQGTRLTVV.

J is TRBJ1-1 and V is TRBV7-9; the D is unclear. CDR1 is SEHNR, CDR2 FQNEAQ, per germline (reference sequence). V was pared by 1 base and J by 8 bases, with 8 bases between. The CDR3 is 12 residues long. The CDR3 region is CASSLEIPEAFF. The CDR3 DNA sequence: TGTGCCAGCAGCTTAGAGATACCCGAAGCTTTCTTT.

V and J are TRBV14 and TRBJ2-5; tentatively, D is TRBD2 (7 bases). The germline CDR1 and CDR2 sequences are SGHDN and FVKESK. The V gene lost 1 base and the J gene lost 5 bases, with 17 bases spanning the gap. The CDR3 has 16 amino acids. The CDR3 DNA reads as TGTGCCAGCAGCCAAGTGGGGGGGGCCGTGACGGAGACCCAGTACTTC. Protein: CASSQVGGAVTETQYF. The full variable domain, completed using reference TRBV14 and TRBJ2-5, is EAGVTQFPSHSVIEKGQTVTLRCDPISGHDNLYWYRRVMGKEIKFLLHFVKESKQDESGMPNNRFLAERTGGTYSTLKVQPAELEDSGVYFCASSQVGGAVTETQYFGPGTRLLVL.

The V gene is TRBV30, the J gene TRBJ1-4; TRBD1 aligns across 10 bases. CDR3 length equals 15 residues. Germline loops: CDR1 GTSNPN, CDR2 SVGIG (reference sequence). J gave up 9 bases and V 4 bases, and 11 bases lay outside the gene matches. The CDR3 loop reads CAWNPGTGEKKKLFF. The CDR3 DNA reads TGTGCCTGGAACCCCGGGACAGGGGAAAAGAAAAAACTGTTTTTT.

About this clone: The same CDR3 is also encoded by other DNA sequences in this sample. The rearrangement links TRBV27 to TRBJ1-5, with D uncertain. Germline V gives CDR1 MNHEY, CDR2 SMNVEV (reference sequence). The V and J ends lost 6 bases and 6 bases respectively, with 12 bases between them. There are 13 residues in the CDR3. The chain's CDR3 is CASSSRPTQPQHF. Written as DNA, the CDR3 is TGTGCCAGCAGCTCTAGGCCAACTCAGCCCCAGCATTTT.

The chain uses TRBV5-1 and TRBJ1-1, with D unresolved. Between the trimmed V and J ends, which lost 4 bases and 1 base, there was a span of 14 bases. The V gene's germline CDR1 is SGHRS and CDR2 YFSETQ. The CDR3 spans 15 residues. The CDR3 sequence: CASSPTGSGNTEAFF. Written as DNA, the CDR3 is TGCGCCAGCAGCCCCACCGGATCCGGGAACACTGAAGCTTTCTTT.

This rearrangement joins TRBV5-6 to TRBJ1-5, with a possible D match to TRBD1 (6 bases). The CDR3 totals 16 residues. The germline V gene encodes CDR1 SGHDT and CDR2 YYEEEE. V was pared by 3 bases and J by 7 bases, with 20 bases between. The CDR3 DNA reads TGTGCCAGCAGCTCTCGTGACAGGTTAGCTGGGCAGCCCCAGCATTTT. Translated, it gives CASSSRDRLAGQPQHF. Looking up the rest from reference TRBV5-6 and TRBJ1-5 gives the full variable domain: DAGVTQSPTHLIKTRGQQVTLRCSPKSGHDTVSWYQQALGQGPQFIFQYYEEEERQRGNFPDRFSGHQFPNYSSELNVNALLLGDSALYLCASSSRDRLAGQPQHFGDGTRLSIL.

V and J are TRBV9 and TRBJ2-1; 7 positions agree with TRBD2. Losses at the gene ends were 3 bases for V and 3 bases for J; bases not matched to a gene: 6. The CDR3 totals 15 residues. Germline assignment: CDR1 SGDLS and CDR2 YYNGEE. The CDR3 reads CASSASGRSYNEQFF. In DNA form, the CDR3 reads TGTGCCAGCAGCGCTAGCGGACGCAGCTACAATGAGCAGTTCTTC.

The gene calls are TRBV6-5 and TRBJ1-6; D possibly corresponds to TRBD1 (6 bases). Germline V gives CDR1 MNHEY, CDR2 SVGAGI. The CDR3 contains 13 residues. V lost 2 bases to trimming and J lost 10 bases, with 9 bases between them. The CDR3 DNA is TGTGCCAGCAGTTACCAGGGGTACTCACCCCTCCACTTT. The encoded protein is CASSYQGYSPLHF.

This CDR3 is CASSPLDRASGGYTF. The CDR3 DNA reads as TGTGCCAGCAGCCCATTGGACAGGGCGTCGGGTGGCTACACCTTC. The V and J genes are TRBV9 and TRBJ1-2; 8 positions agree with TRBD1. Looked up from germline, CDR1 is SGDLS and CDR2 is YYNGEE. J was trimmed by 7 bases and V by 4 bases; bases with no gene match: 12. This CDR3 contains 15 residues.

The chain is built from TRBV5-6 and TRBJ1-5, with D hard to call. V was cut by 0 bases and J by 2 bases, with 9 bases left in between. The germline V gene encodes CDR1 SGHDT and CDR2 YYEEEE. The CDR3 totals 15 residues. The CDR3 region has the DNA TGTGCCAGCAGCTTGGGCCCCGGGGGCAATCAGCCCCAGCATTTT. Translating gives CASSLGPGGNQPQHF.

This CDR3 reads CASSIVAYDQPQHF. In DNA form, the CDR3 reads TGTGCCAGTAGTATAGTAGCCTATGATCAGCCCCAGCATTTT. The chain couples TRBV19 to TRBJ1-5; D uncertain. The CDR3 length is 14 residues. CDR1 is LNHDA and CDR2 is SQIVND in the germline V gene (reference sequence). V gave up 1 base and J gave up 5 bases, with 9 bases separating them.

The V gene is TRBV5-4, the J gene TRBJ2-3; TRBD2 matches at 9 bases. The CDR3 contains 16 residues. V lost 4 bases and J lost 3; bases outside the gene matches: 9. The germline V gene has CDR1 SGHNT and CDR2 YYREEE (reference sequence). The CDR3 region is CASSLDPSGITDTQYF. Written as DNA, the CDR3 is TGTGCCAGCAGCCTGGATCCTAGCGGGATAACAGATACGCAGTATTTT.

The rearrangement uses TRBV7-9 and TRBJ2-1; D gene unclear. CDR3 length: 15 amino acids. The germline V gene encodes CDR1 SEHNR and CDR2 FQNEAQ (reference sequence). V shed 4 bases and J shed 3 bases, with 13 bases lying between them. CDR3 coding DNA: TGTGCCAGCAGCTCCGACTCATTCGACTACAATGAGCAGTTCTTC. It codes for CASSSDSFDYNEQFF.

The V call is TRBV28, the J call TRBJ2-1; tentatively, D is TRBD1 (5 bases). This CDR3 spans 14 amino acids. Germline values: CDR1 MDHEN, CDR2 SYDVKM. Trimming stripped 7 bases from V and 0 bases from J, with 10 bases between. DNA for the CDR3: TGTGCCAGCACCGCAGGGTTCTCCTACAATGAGCAGTTCTTC. Translated: CASTAGFSYNEQFF.

This rearrangement joins TRBV28 to TRBJ1-2, with D perhaps TRBD1 (6 bases). This CDR3 spans 12 amino acids. V shed 8 bases and J shed 8 bases, with 15 bases lying between them. Per germline, CDR1 MDHEN and CDR2 SYDVKM. CDR3 nucleotide sequence: TGTGCCAGCTCCCCAGGGGTCAAAGGCTACACCTTC. It is translated as CASSPGVKGYTF.